This record concerns one TCR beta chain sequence. Original processing notes: Researchers report that nucleated cell counts were estimated from reference gene primer amplification. This table comes from immunoSEQ multiplex PCR, and its TCRdb copy is limited to in-frame clones, with some not included. Clone size and the V and J calls come from that table; the DNA yielded D and trimming. The sample has 210,000 or so clones; 85% to 90% are singletons. The CDR3 spans 14 residues. Trimming removed 8 bases from V and 2 bases from J, with 16 bases in between. Looked up from germline, CDR1 is GTSNPN and CDR2 is SVGIG (reference sequence). This sample is part of a study of blood T cell repertoires in COVID-19.

This clonotype was obtained from a man aged 50 to 60 with acute or convalescent COVID-19. The chain couples TRBV30 to TRBJ1-3, with D possibly TRBD1 on 6 matching bases. The source material was peripheral blood. CDR3 nucleotide sequence: TGTGCCCTGCAAGGGGGTTTCGCTGGAAACACCATATATTTT. Translation: CALQGGFAGNTIYF.